One sample yielded the 23 T cell receptor beta chains listed below, sequenced in a study of T cell clonality in common variable immunodeficiency. For these TCRs, the target antigens are not known. Findings of the study overall: Fewer deletions and N-nucleotide insertions were reportedly seen in common variable immunodeficiency TCR beta sequences.

Clones were read by immunoSEQ multiplex PCR, and TCRdb kept only the in-frame ones, dropping some. The sample gives 25,000 to 30,000 clones, none seen only once, and the top ten clones hold 29%. The sample consisted of peripheral blood mononuclear cells. These TCRs come from a human donor with common variable immunodeficiency.

The table lists this clone with a few counts. The read comes to an end 3 residues before the CDR3 does, leaving the germline J gene to fill in the end. The rearrangement links TRBV2 to TRBJ2-3; 8 positions agree with TRBD2. Germline V gene data show CDR1 as SNHLY and CDR2 as FYNNEI. This CDR3 spans 16 amino acids. V gave up 5 bases and J gave up 2 bases; unmatched junction bases: 9. The CDR3 DNA, read in part, is TGTGCCAGCAGTAGAGCTCCGGGGGGGCCCACAGATACG. Protein product: CASSRAPGGPTDT. The whole CDR3 protein reads CASSRAPGGPTDTQYF.

This clone has a count of ten or more. The read gets to within 3 residues of the CDR3 end, and the germline J gene fills in the rest. The V call is TRBV18, the J call TRBJ1-1; no clear D gene. The germline gives CDR1 KGHSH, CDR2 LQKENI. The ends were cut back, 6 bases at V and 6 bases at J, with 17 bases in the middle. The CDR3 extends over 14 amino acids. CDR3 amino acids: CASSVLSGEAEAFF. The DNA read from the CDR3 is TGTGCCAGCTCCGTTTTATCCGGGGAAGCTGAA.

As concerns this clone: The CDR3 end lies 3 residues beyond the end of the read and is filled in from the germline J gene. J is TRBJ2-7 and V is TRBV7-6; possibly TRBD2 for D (5 bases). The CDR3 loop spans 14 amino acids. Trimming stripped 2 bases from V and 3 bases from J, with 11 bases between. Germline V lookup: CDR1 SGHVS, CDR2 FNYEAQ. The CDR3 region is CASSLTDYNYEQYF. Incomplete CDR3 DNA: TGTGCCAGCAGCTTAACCGACTACAACTACGAG.

To note about this clone: The read is 3 residues too short to cover the CDR3 end, so that end is filled in from the germline J gene. J is TRBJ2-2 and V is TRBV7-6; 8 positions agree with TRBD2. Germline loops: CDR1 SGHVS, CDR2 FNYEAQ. Unmatched junction bases numbered 4, after V lost 7 bases and J lost 0 bases. The CDR3 has 15 amino acids. The CDR3 here is CASNELAANTGELFF. Partial CDR3 DNA: TGTGCCAGCAACGAACTAGCGGCGAACACCGGGGAG.

CDR3 DNA, as far as it was read: TGTGCCAGCAGCGTCGAGACAGCCTCCTACGAG. Protein product: CASSVETASYE. The whole CDR3 sequence is CASSVETASYEQYF. The chain employs TRBV5-5 and TRBJ2-7; D possibly corresponds to TRBD1 (5 bases). The CDR3 end lies 3 residues beyond the end of the read and is filled in from the germline J gene. The CDR3 runs 14 residues. From germline, CDR1 is SGHKS and CDR2 YYEKEE (reference sequence). Trimming left V 4 bases short and J 0 bases short, with 11 bases between.

This clone came up many times. The missing CDR3 end, 3 residues past where the read stops, is filled in from the germline J gene. V gene TRBV20-1 combines with J gene TRBJ2-1, with 11 bases lining up with TRBD2. The V segment lost 6 bases and the J segment 4 bases; nucleotides outside the gene matches: 5. Germline loops: CDR1 DFQATT, CDR2 SNEGSKA (reference sequence). The CDR3 spans 14 residues. The CDR3 is CSALAGGRYNEQFF. CDR3 bases read: TGCAGTGCCTTAGCGGGGGGGCGTTACAATGAG.

This clone appeared a few times. The read finishes 3 residues shy of the CDR3 end, and the germline J gene is used to complete it. The chain employs TRBV5-1 and TRBJ2-1, with TRBD1 identical over 11 bases. V lost 2 bases to trimming and J lost 7 bases; unmatched junction nucleotides: 5. Germline-derived CDR1 and CDR2 are SGHRS and YFSETQ. The CDR3 consists of 15 residues. The CDR3 protein is CASSFGQGAPNEQFF. The sequenced CDR3 bases are TGCGCCAGCAGCTTCGGACAGGGGGCGCCAAATGAG.

This clone was seen more than once but under ten times. The read ends 3 residues before the CDR3 terminus; that terminus is restored from the germline J gene. The chain is built from TRBV19 and TRBJ1-1; 9 bases fit TRBD1. CDR3 size: 15 residues. Germline values: CDR1 LNHDA, CDR2 SQIVND (reference sequence). V gave up 7 bases and J gave up 7 bases; unmatched junction bases: 13. CDR3 region: CASTQPGTGTDEAFF. The sequenced CDR3 bases are TGTGCCAGTACCCAACCCGGGACAGGGACGGATGAA.

Regarding this clone: The CDR3 extends 3 residues past the end of the read, so its final part is completed from the germline J gene. This rearrangement joins TRBV13 to TRBJ2-3, with D possibly matching TRBD2 (5 bases). Per germline, CDR1 PRHDT and CDR2 FYEKMQ (reference sequence). Trimming removed 6 bases from V and 6 bases from J, with 13 bases in between. This CDR3 comprises 13 residues. Partial CDR3 DNA: TGTGCCAGCAGGCTACGGGGTGGGGATACG. It specifies CASRLRGGDT. The complete CDR3 sequence is CASRLRGGDTQYF.

This clone was observed a handful of times. The CDR3 end is not reached by the read, which stops 3 residues before it; the germline J gene fills it in. The chain links TRBV20-1 to TRBJ2-7; TRBD1 agrees at 11 bases. Germline V gene data show CDR1 as DFQATT and CDR2 as SNEGSKA (reference sequence). The CDR3 runs to 16 residues. With V trimmed by 0 bases and J by 3 bases, 7 bases remained unmatched. The CDR3 region is CSARDRAGTGGYEQYF. The CDR3 bases that were read are TGCAGTGCTAGAGATCGGGCCGGGACAGGGGGCTACGAG.

As to this clone: The CDR3 end falls 3 residues outside the read, so it is completed with the germline J gene. The V gene is TRBV18, the J gene TRBJ2-3; 12 positions agree with TRBD1. Trimming removed 6 bases from V and 2 bases from J; junction bases left unmatched: 3. Per germline, CDR1 KGHSH and CDR2 LQKENI. There are 15 residues in the CDR3. The CDR3 loop reads CASSGTGGSTDTQYF. The sequenced part of the CDR3 DNA is TGTGCCAGCTCGGGGACAGGGGGCTCCACAGATACG. The full variable domain, in which reference TRBV18 and TRBJ2-3 provide the parts outside the CDR3, is NAGVMQNPRHLVRRRGQEARLRCSPMKGHSHVYWYRQLPEEGLKFMVYLQKENIIDESGMPKERFSAEFPKEGPSILRIQQVVRGDSAAYFCASSGTGGSTDTQYFGPGTRLTVL.

The table lists this clone with a few counts. The CDR3 is cut off 3 residues early in the read; its end comes from the germline J gene. The chain carries TRBV5-1 and TRBJ2-5, with D perhaps matching TRBD1 (5 bases). This CDR3 comprises 14 residues. In germline, CDR1 is SGHRS, CDR2 YFSETQ. V was trimmed by 0 bases and J by 4 bases, leaving 10 bases between them. The CDR3 is CASSLGKGAETQYF. The CDR3 bases that were read are TGCGCCAGCAGCTTGGGGAAAGGGGCAGAGACC. Based on the CDR3 plus reference TRBV5-1 and TRBJ2-5, the full variable domain is KAGVTQTPRYLIKTRGQQVTLSCSPISGHRSVSWYQQTPGQGLQFLFEYFSETQRNKGNFPGRFSGRQFSNSRSEMNVSTLELGDSALYLCASSLGKGAETQYFGPGTRLLVL.

This clone was observed a handful of times. The sequenced fragment ends 3 residues before the CDR3 boundary, so the rest is inferred from the germline J gene. The chain links TRBV2 to TRBJ2-2; 7 bases are shared with TRBD1. Germline-derived CDR1 and CDR2 are SNHLY and FYNNEI. The CDR3 sequence is 14 residues long. V was pared by 5 bases and J by 2 bases, with 2 bases of the junction left unmatched. The sequenced part of the CDR3 DNA is TGTGCCAGCAGTTACAGGGGTAACACCGGGGAG. Its protein product is CASSYRGNTGE. The whole CDR3 reads CASSYRGNTGELFF.

This clone was found many times. The read halts 3 residues ahead of the CDR3 end, with the missing end drawn from the germline J gene. The chain employs TRBV7-6 and TRBJ2-3; TRBD1 matches 7 bases. Losses at the gene ends were 4 bases for V and 3 bases for J; bases not matched to a gene: 10. This CDR3 spans 16 amino acids. The germline CDR1 and CDR2 sequences are SGHVS and FNYEAQ. The CDR3 loop is CASSSTGAHGTDTQYF. The CDR3 DNA, read in part, is TGTGCCAGCAGCTCAACAGGGGCGCACGGGACAGATACG.

Note on this clone: The read halts 3 residues ahead of the CDR3 end, with the missing end drawn from the germline J gene. The rearrangement links TRBV7-3 to TRBJ2-1, with 9 bases aligning to TRBD2. This CDR3 spans 19 amino acids. Germline loops: CDR1 SGHTA, CDR2 FQGTGA. The ends lost 1 base at V and 3 bases at J; junction bases unmatched: 13. CDR3 bases read: TGTGCCAGCAGCTTAAATGGGGAAGCGGGGGGCCTCCGCTACAATGAG. This gives the protein CASSLNGEAGGLRYNE. The entire CDR3 reads CASSLNGEAGGLRYNEQFF.

Remarks on this clone: The read finishes 3 residues shy of the CDR3 end, and the germline J gene is used to complete it. The rearrangement joins TRBV6-2 or TRBV6-3 to TRBJ2-7; D not resolved. This CDR3 comprises 11 residues. Germline CDR1 reads MNHEY; CDR2 reads SVGEGT. Deletions cut 3 bases from V and 3 bases from J, with 3 bases between. The CDR3 bases that were read are TGTGCCAGCAGTTATCGCTACGAG. Translation gives CASSYRYE. The full CDR3 protein is CASSYRYEQYF.

This clone was observed many times. The read is 3 residues too short to cover the CDR3 end, so that end is filled in from the germline J gene. This chain uses TRBV19 with TRBJ1-4, with a tentative D call TRBD1 (5 bases). The CDR3 is 17 residues long. V was trimmed by 4 bases and J by 2 bases, leaving 17 bases between them. CDR1 LNHDA and CDR2 SQIVND come from the germline V gene (reference sequence). CDR3 DNA (partial): TGTGCCAGTAGTACTCAGGGATTGGTGTCGACTAATGAAAAA. Protein: CASSTQGLVSTNEK. The whole CDR3 is CASSTQGLVSTNEKLFF.

Turning to this clone: The read comes to an end 3 residues before the CDR3 does, leaving the germline J gene to fill in the end. This chain connects TRBV6-1 to TRBJ1-1; 7 bases are shared with TRBD1. The V gene's germline CDR1 is MNHNS and CDR2 SASEGT. CDR3 length: 14 amino acids. V shed 4 bases and J 2 bases; nucleotides not matched to a gene: 4. The sequenced part of the CDR3 DNA is TGTGCCAGCAGTGTTGGGACAGCTAACACTGAA. It encodes CASSVGTANTE. The whole CDR3 region reads CASSVGTANTEAFF.

This clone showed up just a few times. The sequenced fragment ends 3 residues before the CDR3 boundary, so the rest is inferred from the germline J gene. The chain uses TRBV6-2 or TRBV6-3 and TRBJ1-5; 9 bases align to TRBD1. This CDR3 spans 17 amino acids. The ends lost 1 base at V and 5 bases at J; junction bases unmatched: 9. The V gene's germline CDR1 is MNHEY and CDR2 SVGEGT. CDR3 bases read: TGTGCCAGCAGTTACTACTTGGAAACAGGGGGCGATCAGCCC. This sequence encodes CASSYYLETGGDQP. The full CDR3 protein is CASSYYLETGGDQPQHF.

Turning to this clone: The read halts 3 residues ahead of the CDR3 end, with the missing end drawn from the germline J gene. This chain joins TRBV5-6 and TRBJ2-5; 9 bases map to TRBD1. V dropped 2 bases and J dropped 5; count of bases not matched to a gene: 4. This CDR3 has 14 amino acids. Germline loops: CDR1 SGHDT, CDR2 YYEEEE. CDR3 residues: CASSFGTGWETQYF. Incomplete CDR3 DNA: TGTGCCAGCAGCTTCGGGACAGGGTGGGAGACC.

This clone came up a few times. The CDR3 loop is CASSDQGHSGNTIYF. Incomplete CDR3 DNA: TGTGCCAGCAGTGACCAGGGCCACTCTGGAAACACC. J is TRBJ1-3 and V is TRBV6-2 or TRBV6-3; D perhaps matches TRBD1 (5 bases). The CDR3 is cut off 3 residues early in the read; its end comes from the germline J gene. Germline CDR1 MNHEY, CDR2 SVGEGT. The CDR3 length is 15 residues. V was cut by 5 bases and J by 0 bases, with 11 bases left in between.

This clone turned up a few times. The read comes to an end 3 residues before the CDR3 does, leaving the germline J gene to fill in the end. The chain has TRBV2 and TRBJ1-2, with D perhaps matching TRBD1 (6 bases). Germline lookup yields CDR1 SNHLY and CDR2 FYNNEI. This CDR3 contains 16 residues. The V end was cut by 2 bases, the J end by 4 bases, with 17 bases between. CDR3 bases read: TGTGCCAGCAGTGAAATACCGTTCGACAGGTCCTATGGC. It is translated as CASSEIPFDRSYG. The whole CDR3 is CASSEIPFDRSYGYTF.

The table lists this clone with a few counts. The CDR3 end lies 3 residues beyond the end of the read and is filled in from the germline J gene. The J gene is TRBJ1-4, the V gene TRBV2; D remains unclear. V lost 3 bases, J lost 5 bases, and 10 bases lay in between. The CDR3 consists of 14 residues. Germline CDR1 reads SNHLY; CDR2 reads FYNNEI. This CDR3 reads CASSEVPGNEKLFF. CDR3 bases read: TGTGCCAGCAGTGAGGTACCGGGGAATGAAAAA.